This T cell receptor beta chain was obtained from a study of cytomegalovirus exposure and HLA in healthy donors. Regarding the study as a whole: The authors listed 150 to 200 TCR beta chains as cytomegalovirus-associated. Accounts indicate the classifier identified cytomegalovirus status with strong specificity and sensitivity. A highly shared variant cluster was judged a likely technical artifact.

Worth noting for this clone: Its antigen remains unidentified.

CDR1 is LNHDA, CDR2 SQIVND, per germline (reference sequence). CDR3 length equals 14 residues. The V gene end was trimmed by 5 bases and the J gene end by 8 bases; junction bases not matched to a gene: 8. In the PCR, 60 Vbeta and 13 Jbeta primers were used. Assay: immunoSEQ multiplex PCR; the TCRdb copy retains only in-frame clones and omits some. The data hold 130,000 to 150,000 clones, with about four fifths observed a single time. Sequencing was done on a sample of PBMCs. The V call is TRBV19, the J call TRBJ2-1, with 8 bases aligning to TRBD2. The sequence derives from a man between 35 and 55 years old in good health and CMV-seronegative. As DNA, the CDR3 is TGTGCCAGTAGTGGAACGGGGGGGGCCCATGAGCAGTTCTTC. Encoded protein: CASSGTGGAHEQFF.